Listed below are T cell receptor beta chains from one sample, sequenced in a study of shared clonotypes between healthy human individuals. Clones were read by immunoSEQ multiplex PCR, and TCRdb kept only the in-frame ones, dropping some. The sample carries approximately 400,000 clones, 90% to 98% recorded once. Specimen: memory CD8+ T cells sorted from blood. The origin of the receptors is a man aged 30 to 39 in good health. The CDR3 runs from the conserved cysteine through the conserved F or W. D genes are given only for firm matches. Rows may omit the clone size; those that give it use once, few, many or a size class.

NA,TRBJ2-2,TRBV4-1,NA,CASSLRGAPTGELFF,TGCGCCAGCAGCCTGAGGGGTGCTCCCACCGGGGAGCTGTTTTTT
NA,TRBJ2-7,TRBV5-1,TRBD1,CASSLGDRGEQYF,TGCGCCAGCAGCTTGGGCGACAGGGGCGAGCAGTACTTC
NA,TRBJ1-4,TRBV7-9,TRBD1,CASSSPGQNNEKLFF,TGTGCCAGCAGCTCCCCGGGACAGAATAATGAAAAACTGTTTTTT
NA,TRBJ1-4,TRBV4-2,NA,CASSQDQEANEKLFF,TGTGCCAGCAGCCAAGATCAGGAGGCTAATGAAAAACTGTTTTTT
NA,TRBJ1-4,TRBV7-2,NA,CASSVADSLNEKLFF,TGTGCCAGCAGCGTAGCAGACAGCCTTAATGAAAAACTGTTTTTT
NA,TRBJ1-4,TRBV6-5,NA,CASSSVHSSEKLFF,TGTGCCAGCAGTTCGGTCCACAGTTCTGAAAAACTGTTTTTT
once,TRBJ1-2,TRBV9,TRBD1,CASSVGDRGKNYGYTF,TGTGCCAGCAGCGTAGGAGACAGGGGGAAGAACTATGGCTACACCTTC
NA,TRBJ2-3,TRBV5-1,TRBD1,CASGTGADTQYF,TGCGCCAGCGGGACAGGGGCAGATACGCAGTATTTT
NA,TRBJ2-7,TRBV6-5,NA,CASSWAGLILHEQYF,TGTGCCAGCAGTTGGGCGGGACTCATTCTCCACGAGCAGTACTTC
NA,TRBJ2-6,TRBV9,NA,CASSVQQGNLGANVLTF,TGTGCCAGCAGCGTACAACAGGGAAATCTGGGGGCCAACGTCCTGACTTTC
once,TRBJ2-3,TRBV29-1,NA,CSQTSVTDTQYF,TGCAGCCAAACGTCCGTCACAGATACGCAGTATTTT
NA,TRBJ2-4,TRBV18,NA,CASSPGGEDIQYF,TGTGCCAGCTCACCAGGGGGAGAAGACATTCAGTACTTC
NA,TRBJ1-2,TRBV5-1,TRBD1,CASSLLTGGVYGYTF,TGCGCCAGCAGCTTATTGACAGGGGGCGTCTATGGCTACACCTTC
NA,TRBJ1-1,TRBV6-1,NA,CATLTGWTEAFF,TGTGCCACCTTGACAGGATGGACTGAAGCTTTCTTT
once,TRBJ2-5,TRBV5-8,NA,CASSLELGSGTAKETQYF,TGTGCCAGCAGCTTGGAATTAGGTAGCGGGACAGCTAAAGAGACCCAGTACTTC
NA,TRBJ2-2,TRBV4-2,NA,CASSQEAAFGGELFF,TGTGCCAGCAGCCAAGAGGCGGCATTTGGCGGGGAGCTGTTTTTT
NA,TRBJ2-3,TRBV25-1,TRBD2,CASRSGTTQYF,TGTGCCAGCAGGAGCGGGACTACGCAGTATTTT
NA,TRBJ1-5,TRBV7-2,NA,CASSLAGGVNQPQHF,TGTGCCAGCAGCTTAGCCGGCGGGGTCAATCAGCCCCAGCATTTT
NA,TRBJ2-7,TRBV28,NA,CASRSRDGSSYEQYF,TGTGCCAGCAGGTCCCGGGACGGGAGCTCCTACGAGCAGTACTTC
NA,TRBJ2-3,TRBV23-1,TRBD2,CASSQSDGLAGCTDTQYF,TGCGCCAGCAGTCAATCCGATGGACTAGCGGGTTGCACAGATACGCAGTATTTT
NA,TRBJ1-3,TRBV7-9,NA,CASSWTDTIYF,TGTGCCAGCAGCTGGACCGACACCATATATTTT
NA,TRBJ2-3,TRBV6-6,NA,CASSPGLRGTQYF,TGTGCCAGCAGTCCAGGGTTGAGGGGTACGCAGTATTTT